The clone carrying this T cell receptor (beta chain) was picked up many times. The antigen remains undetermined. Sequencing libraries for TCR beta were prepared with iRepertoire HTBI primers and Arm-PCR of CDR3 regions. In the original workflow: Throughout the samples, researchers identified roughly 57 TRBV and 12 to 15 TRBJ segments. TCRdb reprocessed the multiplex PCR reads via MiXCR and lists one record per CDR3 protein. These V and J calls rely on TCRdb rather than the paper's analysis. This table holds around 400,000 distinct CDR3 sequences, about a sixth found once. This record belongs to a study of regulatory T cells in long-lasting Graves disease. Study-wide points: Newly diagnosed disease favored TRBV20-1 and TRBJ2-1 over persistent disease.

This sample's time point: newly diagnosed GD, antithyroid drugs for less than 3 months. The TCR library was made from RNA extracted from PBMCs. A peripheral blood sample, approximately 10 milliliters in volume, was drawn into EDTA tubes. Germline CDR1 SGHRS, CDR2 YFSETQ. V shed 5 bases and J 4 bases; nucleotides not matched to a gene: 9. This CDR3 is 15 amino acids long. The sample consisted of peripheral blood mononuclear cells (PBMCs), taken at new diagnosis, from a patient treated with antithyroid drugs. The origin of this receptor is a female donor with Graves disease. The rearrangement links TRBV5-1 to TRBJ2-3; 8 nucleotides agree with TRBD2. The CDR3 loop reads CASRLHRGGSDTQYF. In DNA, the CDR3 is TGCGCCAGCAGACTGCACCGGGGGGGATCAGATACGCAGTATTTT.